The 19 T cell receptor beta chains in this list originate from one sample, sequenced in a study of shared clonotypes between healthy human individuals. Produced via immunoSEQ multiplex PCR; TCRdb's table is partial and in-frame only. This sample carries roughly 2,000,000 clones, 80% to 95% of them seen once, and the ten largest clones take 1.5% to 2%. Naive CD8 cells lacked CD45RO and underwent positive selection for CCR7, leaving out terminally differentiated effector memory CD45RA+ cells. Sequencing input: naive CD8+ T cells from PBMCs. The origin of the receptors is a man between 18 and 35 years old in good health. Some clones in this sample may be carry-over from other donors' samples.

V usage is TRBV11-2 and J usage is TRBJ2-5; D uncertain. Trimming left V 5 bases short and J 5 bases short, with 21 bases between. Germline CDR1 SGHAT, CDR2 FQNNGV. CDR3 length equals 16 residues. Written as DNA, the CDR3 is TGTGCCAGCAGCCCCAGCCGGGTCTTCTACGGGGAGACCCAGTACTTC. It specifies CASSPSRVFYGETQYF. The full variable domain, with the rest looked up from reference TRBV11-2 and TRBJ2-5, is EAGVAQSPRYKIIEKRQSVAFWCNPISGHATLYWYQQILGQGPKLLIQFQNNGVVDDSQLPKDRFSAERLKGVDSTLKIQPAKLEDSAVYLCASSPSRVFYGETQYFGPGTRLLVL.

The V gene is TRBV6-1, the J gene TRBJ1-5; D possibly corresponds to TRBD1 (6 bases). Trimming took off 4 bases at V and 7 bases at J, with 11 bases between the two ends. Germline loops: CDR1 MNHNS, CDR2 SASEGT. This CDR3 spans 13 amino acids. In DNA form, the CDR3 reads TGTGCCAGCAGTGGAACAGGGTACCAGCCCCAGCATTTT. This encodes CASSGTGYQPQHF.

The chain couples TRBV13 to TRBJ1-1; D call uncertain. Trimming pared 5 bases from V and 1 base from J, leaving 11 bases between. In germline, CDR1 is PRHDT, CDR2 FYEKMQ (reference sequence). CDR3 length: 14 amino acids. CDR3: CASSTPTENTEAFF. The CDR3 region has the DNA TGTGCCAGCAGCACACCTACAGAGAACACTGAAGCTTTCTTT.

The genes are TRBV27 and TRBJ2-1; maybe TRBD1 (6 bases). Germline assignment: CDR1 MNHEY and CDR2 SMNVEV (reference sequence). The CDR3 runs to 15 residues. Trimming left V 6 bases short and J 7 bases short, with 19 bases between. This CDR3 is CASSYRAGTVNEQFF. CDR3 coding DNA: TGTGCCAGCAGCTACAGGGCAGGAACGGTAAATGAGCAGTTCTTC.

For this clone: Other DNA sequences within the sample encode an identical CDR3. The chain uses TRBV13 and TRBJ1-1; maybe TRBD1 (6 bases). Germline-derived CDR1 and CDR2 are PRHDT and FYEKMQ (reference sequence). V was clipped by 2 bases and J by 4 bases, with 8 bases between them. The CDR3 has 13 amino acids. The CDR3 DNA reads as TGTGCCAGCAGCTTACAGGGGACCACTGAAGCTTTCTTT. This codes for CASSLQGTTEAFF.

The chain has TRBV10-3 and TRBJ1-2; D is uncertain. The V end was cut by 8 bases, the J end by 4 bases, with 8 bases between. The CDR3 runs to 11 residues. Germline loops: CDR1 ENHRY, CDR2 SYGVKD. CDR3 in amino acids: CAIRLLYGYTF. The CDR3 region has the DNA TGTGCCATCCGGTTACTCTATGGCTACACCTTC.

With respect to this clone: At the DNA level, this CDR3 is encoded by other sequences in the same sample as well. The chain's CDR3 is CASSLAPGAYEQYF. CDR3 DNA: TGCGCCAGCAGCTTGGCGCCGGGGGCGTACGAGCAGTACTTC. This chain connects TRBV5-1 to TRBJ2-7; D is perhaps TRBD1 or TRBD2 (6 bases each). The germline CDR1 and CDR2 sequences are SGHRS and YFSETQ. Trimming took off 0 bases at V and 4 bases at J, with 11 bases between the two ends. CDR3 length: 14 residues.

The chain carries TRBV28 and TRBJ2-7; perhaps TRBD1 as D (6 bases). This CDR3 has 14 amino acids. The ends were cut back, 3 bases at V and 5 bases at J, with 14 bases in the middle. CDR1 and CDR2 from the germline V gene are MDHEN and SYDVKM. The chain's CDR3 is CASSFRGPIHEQYF. In DNA form, the CDR3 reads TGTGCCAGCAGTTTCAGGGGCCCGATCCACGAGCAGTACTTC.

The chain combines TRBV7-9 with TRBJ2-4; 7 bases match TRBD2. Germline values: CDR1 SEHNR, CDR2 FQNEAQ (reference sequence). The CDR3 extends over 18 amino acids. The V segment lost 0 bases and the J segment 0 bases; nucleotides outside the gene matches: 8. The CDR3 DNA sequence: TGTGCCAGCAGCTTAGCGAGCCTCGGGGGGTCAGCCAAAAACATTCAGTACTTC. It yields the protein CASSLASLGGSAKNIQYF.

J is TRBJ2-5 and V is TRBV10-3, with D perhaps given as TRBD1 or TRBD2 (5 bases each). CDR3 length equals 14 residues. V dropped 6 bases and J dropped 1 base, with 12 bases sitting between them. Per germline, CDR1 ENHRY and CDR2 SYGVKD. The CDR3 is CAISLGRTQETQYF. The CDR3 DNA reads TGTGCCATCAGCCTGGGACGCACCCAAGAGACCCAGTACTTC.

V and J are TRBV7-2 and TRBJ2-3; D gene uncertain. The CDR3 loop spans 15 amino acids. Germline loops: CDR1 SGHTA, CDR2 FQGNSA. Trimming shortened V by 1 base and J by 0 bases, and 8 bases separated the two germline ends. The CDR3: CASSLVRSSTDTQYF. In DNA, the CDR3 is TGTGCCAGCAGCTTAGTGCGATCTAGCACAGATACGCAGTATTTT.

This clone appeared a single time. The chain links TRBV27 to TRBJ2-7; D could derive from TRBD1 or TRBD2 (6 bases each). V was shortened by 5 bases and J by 3 bases, with 17 bases between the two germline ends. In germline, CDR1 is MNHEY, CDR2 SMNVEV (reference sequence). CDR3 length: 15 amino acids. CDR3 protein: CASSPIGGGRYEQYF. DNA of the CDR3: TGTGCCAGCAGTCCAATAGGGGGAGGCCGCTACGAGCAGTACTTC.

A word on this clone: The sample has other DNA sequences that encode this CDR3 too. The V and J genes are TRBV4-1 and TRBJ2-6; D gene uncertain. The germline V gene encodes CDR1 MGHRA and CDR2 YSYEKL. Trimming left V 0 bases short and J 0 bases short, with 3 bases between. This CDR3 comprises 15 residues. The chain's CDR3 is CASSQESSGANVLTF. The CDR3 region has the DNA TGCGCCAGCAGCCAAGAATCCTCTGGGGCCAACGTCCTGACTTTC.

This rearrangement joins TRBV27 to TRBJ2-5; 7 bases map to TRBD1. Germline trimming cut 1 base from V and 4 bases from J; bases unmatched to any gene: 12. Germline V gene data show CDR1 as MNHEY and CDR2 as SMNVEV (reference sequence). The CDR3 covers 17 residues. The CDR3 here is CASSLYPLTGERETQYF. CDR3 bases: TGTGCCAGCAGTTTATACCCTCTAACAGGGGAAAGAGAGACCCAGTACTTC.

The chain links TRBV5-1 to TRBJ1-2, with D possibly TRBD1 on 5 matching bases. The germline CDR1 and CDR2 sequences are SGHRS and YFSETQ. Trimming pared 4 bases from V and 6 bases from J, leaving 13 bases between. The CDR3 sequence is 13 residues long. The CDR3 bases are TGCGCCAGCAGCCCGGCAGGGTCCGATGGCTACACCTTC. Residues: CASSPAGSDGYTF.

This chain connects TRBV10-3 to TRBJ1-2, with D tentatively TRBD1 (6 bases). Trimming took off 7 bases at V and 1 base at J, with 10 bases between the two ends. Germline CDR1 reads ENHRY; CDR2 reads SYGVKD. CDR3 length: 13 residues. CDR3 DNA sequence: TGTGCCATCACTGACAGGAATAACTATGGCTACACCTTC. Residues: CAITDRNNYGYTF.

The chain recombines TRBV9 with TRBJ2-3, with TRBD1 identical over 7 bases. The CDR3 is 14 amino acids. V lost 3 bases and J lost 1; bases outside the gene matches: 2. Germline lookup yields CDR1 SGDLS and CDR2 YYNGEE. The CDR3 sequence: CASSEGTGTDTQYF. Written as DNA, the CDR3 is TGTGCCAGCAGCGAGGGGACAGGCACAGATACGCAGTATTTT.

The chain uses TRBV16 and TRBJ2-1; unclear D gene. Trimming pared 4 bases from V and 8 bases from J, leaving 6 bases between. Germline V gives CDR1 KGHSY, CDR2 FQNENV. This CDR3 contains 11 residues. Written as DNA, the CDR3 is TGTGCCAGCAGCCCCGGAGATGAGCAGTTCTTC. It yields the protein CASSPGDEQFF.

This clone was recorded once. The chain employs TRBV19 and TRBJ2-7; TRBD1 agrees at 8 bases. The CDR3 is 16 residues long. Germline V lookup: CDR1 LNHDA, CDR2 SQIVND (reference sequence). V lost 5 bases and J lost 3; bases outside the gene matches: 12. The CDR3 sequence: CASSLSPGTGLYEQYF. The CDR3 DNA reads as TGTGCCAGTAGTTTGAGCCCCGGGACAGGACTCTACGAGCAGTACTTC.